This T cell receptor beta chain originates from a study of graft-versus-host responses after intestinal transplantation. Study background: Anti-thymocyte globulin served as induction for all recipients, who then took tacrolimus and steroids for around 3 years. General study points: In recipient marrow, GvH clones were found, and some appeared first in ileum or blood. High graft-versus-host to host-versus-graft clonal ratios were found in allografts of patients who had graft-donor T cell macrochimerism. HvG clone declines early post-transplant were associated with peak circulating GvH levels.

On this clone itself: Antigen: not known.

Profiling relied on immunoSEQ multiplex PCR, and the TCRdb table lists in-frame clones only, not all of them. In the table there are about 59,000 clones, about 94% of which are singletons. Trimming removed 8 bases at V and 0 bases at J, with 11 bases between. Germline lookup yields CDR1 SGHDN and CDR2 FVKESK. The CDR3 contains 15 residues. This sample comprised unstimulated CD4+ T cells sorted from spleen or lymph node cells, obtained before transplant. The chain links TRBV14 to TRBJ1-6, with D possibly TRBD1 on 5 matching bases. The TCR was taken from a human donor who was the organ donor for an intestinal transplant. The CDR3 protein is CASRAGSSYNSPLHF. In DNA, the CDR3 is TGTGCCAGCCGGGCAGGGAGCTCCTATAATTCACCCCTCCACTTT. The variable domain in full, with the rest retrieved from reference TRBV14 and TRBJ1-6, is EAGVTQFPSHSVIEKGQTVTLRCDPISGHDNLYWYRRVMGKEIKFLLHFVKESKQDESGMPNNRFLAERTGGTYSTLKVQPAELEDSGVYFCASRAGSSYNSPLHFGNGTRLTVT.